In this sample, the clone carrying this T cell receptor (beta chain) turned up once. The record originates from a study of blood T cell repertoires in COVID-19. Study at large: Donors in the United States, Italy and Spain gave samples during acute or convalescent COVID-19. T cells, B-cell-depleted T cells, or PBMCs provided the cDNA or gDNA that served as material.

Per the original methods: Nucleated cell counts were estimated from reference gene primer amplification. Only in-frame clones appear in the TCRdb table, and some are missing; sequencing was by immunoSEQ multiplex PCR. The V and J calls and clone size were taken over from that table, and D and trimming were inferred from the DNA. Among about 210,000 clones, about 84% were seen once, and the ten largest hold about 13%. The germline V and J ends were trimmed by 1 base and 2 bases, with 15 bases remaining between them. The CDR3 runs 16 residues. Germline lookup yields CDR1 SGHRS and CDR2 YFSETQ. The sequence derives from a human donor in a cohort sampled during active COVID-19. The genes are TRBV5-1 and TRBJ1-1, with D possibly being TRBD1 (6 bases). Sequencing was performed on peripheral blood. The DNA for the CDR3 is TGCGCCAGCAGCTTGACTCAGGGCGGGGGCAACACTGAAGCTTTCTTT. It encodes CASSLTQGGGNTEAFF.